What follows are 20 T cell receptor beta chains derived from one specimen sequenced in a study of T cell repertoires in cytomegalovirus infection. These TCRs are of unknown antigen specificity. TCRdb ran MiXCR on the reads and lists one entry per CDR3 protein. The repertoire includes hundreds of thousands of distinct CDR3 sequences, around 30% of them detected once, and roughly 13% sits in the top ten. The source was cultured CD8+ T cells from PBMCs, collected from culture after CMV antigen stimulation. These receptors were obtained from a human donor in good health (CMV status not recorded). Some clones in this sample may be carry-over from other donors' samples.

The sample holds a few counts of this clonotype. The chain has TRBV11-2 and TRBJ2-5; a weak D match, TRBD1 (6 bases). Germline V lookup: CDR1 SGHAT, CDR2 FQNNGV. CDR3 size: 17 residues. V was pared by 5 bases and J by 4 bases, with 23 bases between. CDR3 region: CASSLPGDTPGPETQYF. In nucleotides, the CDR3 is TGTGCCAGCAGCCTCCCCGGGGACACCCCTGGACCAGAGACCCAGTACTTC.

The chain employs TRBV20-1 and TRBJ2-1; TRBD2 matches 9 bases. This CDR3 is 14 amino acids long. V lost 6 bases and J lost 3; bases outside the gene matches: 6. CDR1 and CDR2 (germline): DFQATT, SNEGSKA (reference sequence). The DNA for the CDR3 is TGCAGTGCAGCAGCGGGGGGCAGCTACAATGAGCAGTTCTTC. This translates into CSAAAGGSYNEQFF.

This clonotype was found once. The CDR3 coding sequence is TGTGCCAGCAGCCTACAGGGGGACCTTAATGAAAAACTGTTTTTT. Encoded protein: CASSLQGDLNEKLFF. V gene TRBV27 combines with J gene TRBJ1-4; 8 bases agree with TRBD1. The CDR3 length is 15 residues. V shed 6 bases, J shed 4 bases, and the junction held 7 bases outside the gene matches. The germline gives CDR1 MNHEY, CDR2 SMNVEV (reference sequence).

The table lists this clonotype with a few counts. The chain combines TRBV6-1 with TRBJ2-2, with no clear D. This CDR3 is 14 amino acids long. The V gene's germline CDR1 is MNHNS and CDR2 SASEGT. V gave up 11 bases and J gave up 4 bases, with 17 bases separating them. CDR3 amino acids: CASEEFYSTGELFF. The CDR3 bases are TGTGCCTCCGAGGAGTTTTATAGCACCGGGGAGCTGTTTTTT.

This rearrangement joins TRBV6-1 to TRBJ2-5, with D perhaps TRBD1 (6 bases). The CDR3 runs to 19 residues. Germline assignment: CDR1 MNHNS and CDR2 SASEGT. Trimming pared 5 bases from V and 4 bases from J, leaving 29 bases between. CDR3 sequence reads: CASSLVRNLGGVEGETQYF. The CDR3 nucleotides are TGTGCCAGCAGTCTGGTTCGCAACCTTGGGGGCGTCGAGGGAGAGACCCAGTACTTC.

V gene TRBV7-2 combines with J gene TRBJ2-1; D is uncertain. Germline loops: CDR1 SGHTA, CDR2 FQGNSA. The V and J ends lost 4 bases and 8 bases respectively, with 9 bases between them. The CDR3 is 12 amino acids. CDR3 DNA sequence: TGTGCCAGCAGCTCAGACAATTATGAGCAGTTCTTC. It codes for CASSSDNYEQFF.

J is TRBJ1-2 and V is TRBV2, with 9 bases identical to TRBD1. The CDR3 is 15 residues long. From germline, CDR1 is SNHLY and CDR2 FYNNEI. V dropped 6 bases and J dropped 2; count of bases not matched to a gene: 7. CDR3 amino acids: CASRPPGQGNYGYTF. CDR3 DNA: TGTGCCAGCAGACCCCCGGGACAGGGAAACTATGGCTACACCTTC.

This clonotype was seen a few times. The chain employs TRBV7-2 and TRBJ1-2, with TRBD1 as a possible D gene (5 bases). Germline lookup yields CDR1 SGHTA and CDR2 FQGNSA. With 4 bases removed from V and 8 bases from J, the gap between germline ends came to 11 bases. The CDR3 length is 12 residues. CDR3: CASSSGFGGYTF. Here the CDR3 DNA reads TGTGCCAGCAGCTCAGGGTTTGGAGGCTACACCTTC.

This clonotype has only one observation. It may be a read error: a sequence one base away is much more abundant. Likely a read error: the CDR3 ends without its conserved phenylalanine or tryptophan. V and J are TRBV6-1 and TRBJ2-7; TRBD1 aligns across 10 bases. Germline loops: CDR1 MNHNS, CDR2 SASEGT. With 6 bases clipped from V and 2 bases from J, the junction kept 7 bases outside the gene matches. The CDR3 is 15 amino acids. CDR3 coding DNA: TGTGCCAGCAGCCCACAGGGGACAGGGGCCTACGAGCAGTACTCC. It yields the protein CASSPQGTGAYEQYS.

This clonotype was seen ten or more times. The rearrangement links TRBV11-2 to TRBJ2-3; 9 bases fit TRBD1. Germline V gene data show CDR1 as SGHAT and CDR2 as FQNNGV. This CDR3 region has 14 residues. Germline trimming cut 3 bases from V and 3 bases from J; bases unmatched to any gene: 1. The CDR3 protein is CASSFDRGTDTQYF. The CDR3 DNA reads as TGTGCCAGCAGCTTTGACAGGGGGACAGATACGCAGTATTTT.

This clonotype was observed a handful of times. The rearrangement uses TRBV5-6 and TRBJ1-5; D unresolved. CDR3 size: 16 residues. Germline V CDR1 and CDR2: SGHDT, YYEEEE. The V end was cut by 0 bases, the J end by 3 bases, with 13 bases between. The CDR3 DNA sequence: TGTGCCAGCAGCTTGGTTGGCGGGCAAGACAATCAGCCCCAGCATTTT. Amino acid sequence: CASSLVGGQDNQPQHF. Looking up the rest from reference TRBV5-6 and TRBJ1-5 gives the full variable domain: DAGVTQSPTHLIKTRGQQVTLRCSPKSGHDTVSWYQQALGQGPQFIFQYYEEEERQRGNFPDRFSGHQFPNYSSELNVNALLLGDSALYLCASSLVGGQDNQPQHFGDGTRLSIL.

This clonotype was counted many times. V and J are TRBV12-3 or TRBV12-4 and TRBJ2-1; TRBD1 is a possible D gene (5 bases). The V end was cut by 1 base, the J end by 13 bases, with 8 bases between. This CDR3 has 11 amino acids. The DNA for the CDR3 is TGTGCCAGCAGTTTAGGACAGCCCCAGTTCTTC. Its protein is CASSLGQPQFF.

The J gene is TRBJ2-7, the V gene TRBV7-9, with 7 bases aligning to TRBD1. The trim removed 3 bases at V and 6 bases at J, leaving 2 bases unmatched. Germline CDR1 SEHNR, CDR2 FQNEAQ (reference sequence). This CDR3 region has 12 residues. For the CDR3, the DNA is TGTGCCAGCAGCTTGGGGACAGCCGAGCAGTACGTC. As protein: CASSLGTAEQYV.

CDR3 DNA: TGCAGCGTTGATGGCCGGGACAGGGGACAGAATAACTATGGCTACACCTTC. This sequence encodes CSVDGRDRGQNNYGYTF. The genes are TRBV29-1 and TRBJ1-2; 10 bases are a match to TRBD1. CDR3 length: 17 amino acids. The junction had 11 bases not matched to a gene; V was cut back by 3 bases and J by 1 base. Per the germline V gene, CDR1 is SQVTM and CDR2 is ANQGSEA.

This clonotype has a single count. V is TRBV12-3 or TRBV12-4 and J is TRBJ1-2; tentative D call: TRBD1 (5 bases). CDR3 length: 13 amino acids. The V and J ends lost 5 bases and 5 bases respectively, with 12 bases between them. The CDR3 loop is CASSPARVYGYTF. The CDR3 DNA sequence: TGTGCCAGCAGTCCCGCCAGGGTGTATGGCTACACCTTC.

This clonotype was detected a few times. The V gene is TRBV6-6, the J gene TRBJ1-2, with TRBD1 matching 9 bases. With V trimmed by 4 bases and J by 4 bases, 4 bases remained unmatched. CDR3 length: 14 residues. From germline, CDR1 is MNHNY and CDR2 SVGAGI (reference sequence). The DNA for the CDR3 is TGTGCCAGCAGTTTCTCGGGACAGGGCTATGGCTACACCTTC. It specifies CASSFSGQGYGYTF.

The chain carries TRBV4-1 and TRBJ1-2; TRBD1 aligns across 7 bases. The CDR3 has 15 amino acids. Germline-derived CDR1 and CDR2 are MGHRA and YSYEKL. The junction had 1 base not matched to a gene; V was cut back by 0 bases and J by 0 bases. The DNA for the CDR3 is TGCGCCAGCAGCCAAGAAACAGGGGCTAACTATGGCTACACCTTC. Translation: CASSQETGANYGYTF.

Only a few counts were recorded for this clonotype. The gene calls are TRBV27 and TRBJ1-2; D is unclear. The germline CDR1 and CDR2 sequences are MNHEY and SMNVEV (reference sequence). The CDR3 has 14 residues. Trimming removed 3 bases from V and 1 base from J, with 9 bases in between. The CDR3 nucleotides read TGTGCCAGCAGTTTGTCCAGGCTTAACTATGGCTACACCTTC. Its protein product is CASSLSRLNYGYTF.

This clonotype was counted between two and nine times. The gene calls are TRBV3-1 and TRBJ2-1; TRBD2 matches 8 bases. V lost 0 bases and J lost 8; bases outside the gene matches: 9. From germline, CDR1 is LGHDT and CDR2 YNNKEL (reference sequence). The CDR3 has 16 amino acids. The CDR3 bases are TGTGCCAGCAGCCAAGAATACGGGGGGGCAGGCTATGAGCAGTTCTTC. Translation: CASSQEYGGAGYEQFF.

This clonotype occurred a few times. The rearrangement joins TRBV19 to TRBJ1-1; D is ambiguous. This CDR3 spans 11 amino acids. Deletions cut 7 bases from V and 11 bases from J, with 14 bases between. Per germline, CDR1 LNHDA and CDR2 SQIVND (reference sequence). CDR3 DNA: TGTGCCAGTATCCTCGGCGTATGGGCTTTCTTT. Amino acids: CASILGVWAFF.